These 26 T cell receptor beta chains were all obtained from the same sample, sequenced in a study of T cells of healthy individuals. Using its own MiXCR run on the 5' RACE reads, TCRdb lists one record per CDR3 protein. The sample has about 96,000 distinct CDR3 sequences, approximately 16% seen once. These receptors came from a human donor in good health.

This clonotype was seen only a few times. J is TRBJ2-5 and V is TRBV28; 7 bases are a match to TRBD1. The V segment lost 5 bases and the J segment 4 bases; nucleotides outside the gene matches: 4. CDR1 and CDR2 (germline): MDHEN, SYDVKM. CDR3 length: 13 residues. The CDR3 loop reads CASSGTGVETQYF. CDR3 nucleotide sequence: TGTGCCAGCAGTGGAACAGGGGTAGAGACCCAGTACTTC.

This clonotype was seen at least ten times. The rearrangement links TRBV7-2 to TRBJ1-1; TRBD1 agrees at 7 bases. CDR1 and CDR2 from the germline V gene are SGHTA and FQGNSA. The CDR3 spans 15 residues. Trimming at V came to 0 bases and at J to 3 bases, leaving 4 bases not matched to a gene. CDR3 region: CASSLAGTEDTEAFF. In DNA, the CDR3 is TGTGCCAGCAGCTTAGCCGGGACAGAAGACACTGAAGCTTTCTTT. Looking up the rest from reference TRBV7-2 and TRBJ1-1 gives the full variable domain: GAGVSQSPSNKVTEKGKDVELRCDPISGHTALYWYRQSLGQGLEFLIYFQGNSAPDKSGLPSDRFSAERTGGSVSTLTIQRTQQEDSAVYLCASSLAGTEDTEAFFGQGTRLTVV.

The CDR3 sequence is CSVSESSYNEQFF. The CDR3 DNA reads as TGCAGTGTATCCGAGAGCTCCTACAATGAGCAGTTCTTC. The J gene is TRBJ2-1, the V gene TRBV20-1, with D hard to call. Trimming took 7 bases from V and 0 from J, leaving 10 bases between them. Germline V gives CDR1 DFQATT, CDR2 SNEGSKA (reference sequence). There are 13 residues in the CDR3.

This clonotype was seen more than once but under ten times. The chain has TRBV6-1 and TRBJ2-7; 8 bases match TRBD2. The V and J ends lost 2 bases and 4 bases, in that order; junction bases with no gene match: 10. Germline CDR1 and CDR2: MNHNS and SASEGT. The CDR3 length is 16 residues. Here the CDR3 reads CASSESVGASGYEQYF. The CDR3, as DNA: TGTGCCAGCAGTGAATCGGTGGGGGCTAGCGGGTACGAGCAGTACTTC.

This clonotype showed up just a few times. The V and J genes are TRBV7-9 and TRBJ2-7; 10 bases match TRBD1. The CDR3 is made up of 14 amino acids. With V trimmed by 5 bases and J by 7 bases, 8 bases remained unmatched. Germline V gives CDR1 SEHNR, CDR2 FQNEAQ (reference sequence). In nucleotides, the CDR3 is TGTGCCAGCAGCCGGGACAGGGGAAGAAGGGAGCAGTACTTC. Translated: CASSRDRGRREQYF.

This clonotype was seen more than once but under ten times. The rearrangement links TRBV2 to TRBJ1-5, with a weak D call TRBD1 (6 bases). V lost 5 bases, J lost 3 bases, and 17 bases lay in between. The CDR3 totals 16 residues. CDR1 is SNHLY and CDR2 is FYNNEI in the germline V gene. CDR3: CASSHWTVGLNQPQHF. The CDR3 DNA reads as TGTGCCAGCAGTCACTGGACAGTCGGCCTCAATCAGCCCCAGCATTTT.

A note on this clonotype: An end of the junction does not agree with germline; a read error may underlie this. CDR3 protein: CASSSEQGVTRQFF. The CDR3 DNA reads as TGCGCCAGCAGCTCGGAACAGGGTGTAACGCGACAGTTCTTC. The chain uses TRBV5-3 and TRBJ2-1, with a possible D match to TRBD1 (6 bases). TRBV5-3 is an ORF, with its function uncertain. The CDR3 has 14 residues.

This rearrangement joins TRBV11-1 to TRBJ1-1; D gene ambiguous. The germline V gene has CDR1 SGHAT and CDR2 FQDESV (reference sequence). This CDR3 contains 12 residues. V was trimmed by 3 bases and J by 3 bases, leaving 5 bases between them. The CDR3 is CASSFKDTEAFF. The CDR3 bases are TGTGCCAGCAGCTTCAAGGACACTGAAGCTTTCTTT.

In its sample, this clonotype was seen many times. V and J are TRBV20-1 and TRBJ2-5; 11 bases fit TRBD2. Germline V lookup: CDR1 DFQATT, CDR2 SNEGSKA (reference sequence). The ends lost 3 bases at V and 2 bases at J; junction bases unmatched: 8. This CDR3 has 16 amino acids. The CDR3 region has the DNA TGCAGTGCTAGCTCTAGCGGGGGGACCATTCAAGAGACCCAGTACTTC. Protein product: CSASSSGGTIQETQYF.

This clonotype has at least ten counts. This rearrangement joins TRBV29-1 to TRBJ2-1; weak D call: TRBD2 (5 bases). Trimming shortened V by 1 base and J by 4 bases, and 8 bases separated the two germline ends. The CDR3 runs 13 residues. CDR1 SQVTM and CDR2 ANQGSEA come from the germline V gene. CDR3 protein: CSVEAGSYNEQFF. The CDR3, as DNA: TGCAGCGTTGAAGCGGGAAGTTACAATGAGCAGTTCTTC.

This rearrangement joins TRBV6-2 or TRBV6-3 to TRBJ2-1; 11 positions match TRBD2. In germline, CDR1 is MNHEY, CDR2 SVGEGT. V shed 6 bases and J 7 bases; nucleotides not matched to a gene: 5. This CDR3 has 14 residues. CDR3 residues: CASRNSGRENEQFF. As DNA, the CDR3 is TGTGCCAGCAGGAATAGCGGGAGGGAAAATGAGCAGTTCTTC.

The chain links TRBV7-2 to TRBJ2-3; no clear D gene. The CDR3 is 16 residues long. From germline, CDR1 is SGHTA and CDR2 FQGNSA. V shed 2 bases and J shed 6 bases, with 18 bases lying between them. CDR3 sequence: CASSLTSDASYDTQYF. The CDR3, as DNA: TGTGCCAGCAGCTTAACCTCAGACGCATCCTACGATACGCAGTATTTT. Variable domain in full (rest from reference TRBV7-2 and TRBJ2-3): GAGVSQSPSNKVTEKGKDVELRCDPISGHTALYWYRQSLGQGLEFLIYFQGNSAPDKSGLPSDRFSAERTGGSVSTLTIQRTQQEDSAVYLCASSLTSDASYDTQYFGPGTRLTVL.

This clonotype was seen ten or more times. The chain combines TRBV4-2 with TRBJ1-2; D call uncertain. The germline V gene has CDR1 LGHNA and CDR2 YNFKEQ. There are 14 residues in the CDR3. Trimming cost V 1 base and J 4 bases, with 10 bases left between them. The CDR3 spells CASSQGPPSYGYTF. CDR3 coding DNA: TGTGCCAGCAGCCAAGGGCCCCCTTCCTATGGCTACACCTTC.

This clonotype was found a few times. The J gene is TRBJ2-3, the V gene TRBV28, with 7 nucleotides matching TRBD2. CDR3 length: 18 amino acids. Germline assignment: CDR1 MDHEN and CDR2 SYDVKM. The V segment lost 10 bases and the J segment 0 bases; nucleotides outside the gene matches: 19. Here the CDR3 reads CATLVGSSGGGSTDTQYF. The CDR3 DNA follows: TGTGCCACCCTCGTGGGGTCTAGCGGAGGAGGGAGCACAGATACGCAGTATTTT.

This clonotype has a handful of counts. The V and J genes are TRBV6-2 or TRBV6-3 and TRBJ2-1; perhaps TRBD1 as D (5 bases). CDR1 is MNHEY, CDR2 SVGEGT, per germline. This CDR3 has 15 residues. V dropped 7 bases and J dropped 6 bases, with 19 bases sitting between them. CDR3 protein: CASTPRRGPSNEQFF. The CDR3 nucleotides are TGTGCCAGCACCCCCCGTAGGGGCCCAAGCAATGAGCAGTTCTTC.

In this sample, this clonotype turned up many times. The rearrangement joins TRBV9 to TRBJ2-1, with D possibly TRBD2 on 6 matching bases. Trimming left V 4 bases short and J 3 bases short, with 11 bases between. CDR3 length equals 14 residues. Germline V lookup: CDR1 SGDLS, CDR2 YYNGEE. CDR3 protein: CASSPRDFYNEQFF. As DNA, the CDR3 is TGTGCCAGCAGCCCCCGGGACTTCTACAATGAGCAGTTCTTC.

The rearrangement links TRBV11-1 to TRBJ1-4; the D gene is possibly TRBD1 (5 bases). The CDR3 has 14 residues. Germline V gene data show CDR1 as SGHAT and CDR2 as FQDESV (reference sequence). The V and J ends lost 5 bases and 6 bases respectively, with 13 bases between them. CDR3 in DNA: TGTGCCAGCAGCCGGGACTGGGGTGATGAAAAACTGTTTTTT. This sequence encodes CASSRDWGDEKLFF.

This clonotype was recorded at least ten times. V is TRBV10-3 and J is TRBJ2-7, with a possible D match to TRBD2 (6 bases). The CDR3 spans 14 residues. The germline gives CDR1 ENHRY, CDR2 SYGVKD. The V and J ends lost 3 bases and 5 bases respectively, with 14 bases between them. CDR3 DNA sequence: TGTGCCATCAGTGAATCCGGGTCTAGCGACGAGCAGTACTTC. Translated: CAISESGSSDEQYF.

This chain joins TRBV20-1 and TRBJ1-1; D gene unclear. Germline values: CDR1 DFQATT, CDR2 SNEGSKA (reference sequence). The CDR3 spans 15 residues. V shed 3 bases and J shed 1 base, with 15 bases lying between them. CDR3 loop: CSASSPRKGNTEAFF. In DNA, the CDR3 is TGCAGTGCTAGCTCACCTAGAAAAGGGAACACTGAAGCTTTCTTT.

This clonotype came up a few times. The J gene is TRBJ1-4, the V gene TRBV7-2; D gene uncertain. This CDR3 contains 14 residues. V was clipped by 3 bases and J by 3 bases, with 8 bases between them. Germline V CDR1 and CDR2: SGHTA, FQGNSA. This CDR3 reads CASSFDQANEKLFF. CDR3 DNA sequence: TGTGCCAGCAGCTTCGATCAGGCTAATGAAAAACTGTTTTTT. Complete variable domain (other parts from reference TRBV7-2 and TRBJ1-4): GAGVSQSPSNKVTEKGKDVELRCDPISGHTALYWYRQSLGQGLEFLIYFQGNSAPDKSGLPSDRFSAERTGGSVSTLTIQRTQQEDSAVYLCASSFDQANEKLFFGSGTQLSVL.

This clonotype was detected ten times or more. The J gene is TRBJ1-5, the V gene TRBV2; 9 bases agree with TRBD1. CDR1 SNHLY and CDR2 FYNNEI come from the germline V gene. The CDR3 spans 18 residues. V shed 3 bases and J 1 base; nucleotides not matched to a gene: 10. Written as DNA, the CDR3 is TGTGCCAGCAGTGATCTCGACAGGGGGGAATTCAGCAATCAGCCCCAGCATTTT. Protein product: CASSDLDRGEFSNQPQHF.

The chain carries TRBV5-1 and TRBJ1-1; D unclear. The CDR3 extends over 14 amino acids. Germline loops: CDR1 SGHRS, CDR2 YFSETQ. V lost 0 bases and J lost 1, with 7 bases in between. The CDR3: CASSLVSGNTEAFF. CDR3 bases: TGCGCCAGCAGCTTGGTTTCGGGGAACACTGAAGCTTTCTTT.

The chain carries TRBV4-1 and TRBJ2-3; 7 positions match TRBD2. J lost 0 bases, V lost 1 base, and 7 bases had no gene match. In germline, CDR1 is MGHRA, CDR2 YSYEKL. There are 17 residues in the CDR3. CDR3 in amino acids: CASSQGVISGSTDTQYF. CDR3 bases: TGCGCCAGCAGCCAAGGGGTAATTAGCGGGAGCACAGATACGCAGTATTTT.

The rearrangement uses TRBV6-5 and TRBJ2-7; D is perhaps TRBD2 (6 bases). CDR1 and CDR2 from the germline V gene are MNHEY and SVGAGI. This CDR3 has 15 amino acids. Trimming took off 7 bases at V and 6 bases at J, with 22 bases between the two ends. The CDR3 DNA sequence: TGTGCCAGCAAAGGAGGGGCGGCCGGACAAGGCGAGCAGTACTTC. Amino acids: CASKGGAAGQGEQYF.

The chain recombines TRBV6-2 or TRBV6-3 with TRBJ1-2; D is undetermined. Trimming took 5 bases from V and 4 from J, leaving 11 bases between them. Germline-derived CDR1 and CDR2 are MNHEY and SVGEGT. The CDR3 extends over 13 amino acids. The CDR3 DNA sequence: TGTGCCAGCAGTGTAACTTCAGGCTATGGCTACACCTTC. Amino acids: CASSVTSGYGYTF.

This clonotype has ten or more counts. CDR3: CASRASGRANFEQYF. CDR3 DNA: TGTGCCAGCAGAGCTAGCGGGAGGGCGAACTTCGAGCAGTACTTC. The V and J genes are TRBV6-2 or TRBV6-3 and TRBJ2-7, with 12 bases identical to TRBD2. The CDR3 is made up of 15 amino acids. Germline CDR1 is MNHEY and CDR2 is SVGEGT. V lost 6 bases and J lost 6; bases outside the gene matches: 9.